This T cell receptor (beta chain) was retrieved from a study of cytomegalovirus exposure and HLA in healthy donors. For the study at large: An earlier analysis found around 120 million unique TCR beta sequences from 150 million to 200 million T cells.

Study-wide points: Sequencing had likely introduced a cluster of highly shared sequence variants as an artifact. Cytomegalovirus association was assigned to approximately 160 TCR beta chains. Later work associated fewer than 20,000 TCR beta sequences with HLA alleles at 0.05 false discovery rate.

There are 19 residues in the CDR3. Per the germline V gene, CDR1 is LGHNA and CDR2 is YSLEER. V lost 0 bases to trimming and J lost 0 bases, with 18 bases between them. In the PCR, 60 Vbeta and 13 Jbeta primers were used. Sequencing used immunoSEQ multiplex PCR; TCRdb keeps in-frame clones, though not all of them. The sample spans 150,000 or so clones; the ten largest clones claim roughly 1.3%. A note on this clone: Antigen: not known.

Sequencing was performed on PBMCs. The receptor was isolated from a woman aged 55 to 70 in good health and CMV-seronegative. The V call is TRBV4-3, the J call TRBJ2-4; no firm D call. The CDR3 nucleotides are TGCGCCAGCAGCCAAGAAGTGGTAGAGGCGGTACTAGCCAAAAACATTCAGTACTTC. Translating it yields CASSQEVVEAVLAKNIQYF.